Listed here are 13 T cell receptor beta chains from one sample, sequenced in a study of blood T cell repertoires in COVID-19. Sequenced by immunoSEQ multiplex PCR; TCRdb stores in-frame clones only, minus some. The sample lists about 120,000 clones; 82% were seen once. Material for sequencing was peripheral blood. These receptors all come from a woman in her 70s with acute or convalescent COVID-19.

The rearrangement links TRBV9 to TRBJ1-1; D is possibly TRBD1 (5 bases). This CDR3 region has 13 residues. CDR1 is SGDLS, CDR2 YYNGEE, per germline. The germline V and J ends were trimmed by 0 bases and 7 bases, with 10 bases remaining between them. CDR3 residues: CASSVAGEIEAFF. CDR3 sequence (DNA): TGTGCCAGCAGCGTAGCGGGGGAGATTGAAGCTTTCTTT.

The gene calls are TRBV11-3 and TRBJ1-6; D unclear. The CDR3 loop spans 16 amino acids. Trimming left V 0 bases short and J 12 bases short, with 18 bases between. Looked up from germline, CDR1 is SGHNT and CDR2 is YENEEA. CDR3 in DNA: TGTGCCAGCAGCTTAGACCACTTGACCCTCAGAGGACCCCTCCACTTT. Protein: CASSLDHLTLRGPLHF.

The chain joins TRBV4-2 to TRBJ2-2; D is undetermined. This CDR3 is built from 13 residues. Germline CDR1 reads LGHNA; CDR2 reads YNFKEQ. V was trimmed by 0 bases and J by 6 bases, leaving 5 bases between them. The CDR3 region is CASSQEFAGELFF. CDR3 coding DNA: TGTGCCAGCAGCCAAGAGTTCGCCGGGGAGCTGTTTTTT.

This chain connects TRBV19 to TRBJ2-3; TRBD1 is a possible D gene (6 bases). Germline V CDR1 and CDR2: LNHDA, SQIVND (reference sequence). CDR3 length: 16 amino acids. Between the trimmed V and J ends, which lost 5 bases and 1 base, there was a span of 16 bases. CDR3 region: CASSVRGPVGTDTQYF. CDR3 in DNA: TGTGCCAGTAGTGTCAGGGGCCCCGTTGGCACAGATACGCAGTATTTT.

The chain couples TRBV5-1 to TRBJ1-2, with D tentatively TRBD1 (6 bases). Trimming removed 0 bases from V and 5 bases from J, with 11 bases in between. There are 14 residues in the CDR3. Germline-derived CDR1 and CDR2 are SGHRS and YFSETQ. The CDR3 nucleotides read TGCGCCAGCAGCTTGGAAGGGGGGGCGTATGGCTACACCTTC. As protein: CASSLEGGAYGYTF.

This clone has a single count. This chain connects TRBV30 to TRBJ1-1; 9 positions agree with TRBD1. The CDR3 totals 12 residues. The V and J ends lost 2 bases and 9 bases, in that order; junction bases with no gene match: 4. Germline V gives CDR1 GTSNPN, CDR2 SVGIG (reference sequence). CDR3 sequence: CAWSRTGDKAFF. The CDR3 nucleotides read TGTGCCTGGAGTAGGACAGGGGATAAAGCTTTCTTT.

The chain combines TRBV5-1 with TRBJ2-2; TRBD2 matches 11 bases. Losses at the gene ends were 3 bases for V and 7 bases for J; bases not matched to a gene: 8. CDR1 and CDR2 from the germline V gene are SGHRS and YFSETQ. The CDR3 is 16 residues long. The chain's CDR3 is CASSSLTSGGGGELFF. The CDR3 DNA sequence: TGCGCCAGCAGCTCCCTTACTAGCGGGGGAGGCGGGGAGCTGTTTTTT.

V usage is TRBV5-8 and J usage is TRBJ1-2; 8 positions match TRBD1. Germline V gene data show CDR1 as SGHTS and CDR2 as YDEGEE. V shed 0 bases and J 8 bases; nucleotides not matched to a gene: 6. This CDR3 contains 14 residues. The CDR3 reads CASSLGQGRTGYTF. The CDR3 DNA sequence: TGTGCCAGCAGCTTGGGACAGGGGAGGACGGGCTACACCTTC.

V is TRBV27 and J is TRBJ1-2, with D perhaps TRBD1 (6 bases). The CDR3 extends over 14 amino acids. V was shortened by 4 bases and J by 4 bases, with 13 bases between the two germline ends. In germline, CDR1 is MNHEY, CDR2 SMNVEV (reference sequence). CDR3 sequence (DNA): TGTGCCAGCAGTTCCACCCCCAGGGGCTATGGCTACACCTTC. The encoded protein is CASSSTPRGYGYTF.

V is TRBV4-1 and J is TRBJ2-2; a weak D match, TRBD1 (6 bases). The germline V gene encodes CDR1 MGHRA and CDR2 YSYEKL. The length of the CDR3 is 17 residues. Trimming stripped 0 bases from V and 6 bases from J, with 17 bases between. CDR3 sequence: CASSQDGGREGPGELFF. CDR3 coding DNA: TGCGCCAGCAGCCAAGATGGGGGCAGGGAAGGGCCCGGGGAGCTGTTTTTT.

CDR3 sequence (DNA): TGTGCCAGCAGCCAATGGCTTCTCGGAAACACCATATATTTT. Translation gives CASSQWLLGNTIYF. The V gene is TRBV3-1 (or the pseudogene TRBV3-2), the J gene TRBJ1-3; D uncertain. The germline V gene has CDR1 LGHDT and CDR2 YNNKEL (reference sequence). Trimming stripped 2 bases from V and 4 bases from J, with 9 bases between. The CDR3 has 14 amino acids.

In nucleotides, the CDR3 is TGTGCCAGCAGCCAAGACTTACTTCAGCCCCAGCATTTT. Encoded protein: CASSQDLLQPQHF. This chain joins TRBV3-1 (or the pseudogene TRBV3-2) and TRBJ1-5, with D hard to call. The germline V gene has CDR1 LGHDT and CDR2 YNNKEL (reference sequence). This CDR3 has 13 amino acids. Trimming took off 0 bases at V and 6 bases at J, with 6 bases between the two ends.

The J gene is TRBJ2-7, the V gene TRBV7-2, with 7 positions matching TRBD1. Germline-derived CDR1 and CDR2 are SGHTA and FQGNSA. After removal of 3 bases from V and 3 bases from J, the junction contained 2 bases not matched to a gene. This CDR3 is 13 amino acids long. CDR3 region: CASSFSGGYEQYF. In DNA, the CDR3 is TGTGCCAGCAGCTTTTCAGGGGGCTACGAGCAGTACTTC.